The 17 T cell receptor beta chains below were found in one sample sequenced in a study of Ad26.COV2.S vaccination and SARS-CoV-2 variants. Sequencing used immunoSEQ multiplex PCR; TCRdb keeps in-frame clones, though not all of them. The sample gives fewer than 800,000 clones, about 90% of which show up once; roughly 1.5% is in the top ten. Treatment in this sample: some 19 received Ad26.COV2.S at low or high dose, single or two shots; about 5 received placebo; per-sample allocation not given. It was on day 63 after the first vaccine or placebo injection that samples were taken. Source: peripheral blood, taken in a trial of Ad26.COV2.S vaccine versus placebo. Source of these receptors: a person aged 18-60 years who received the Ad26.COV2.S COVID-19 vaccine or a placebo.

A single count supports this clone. CDR3 nucleotides: TGTGCCACCAGACCGACAGGGTGGACTGAAGCTTTCTTT. The encoded protein is CATRPTGWTEAFF. The genes are TRBV15 and TRBJ1-1; 7 positions agree with TRBD1. After removal of 6 bases from V and 5 bases from J, the junction contained 6 bases not matched to a gene. CDR1 is LNHNV, CDR2 YYDKDF, per germline (reference sequence). The CDR3 runs 13 residues. Together with reference TRBV15 and TRBJ1-1, the CDR3 gives the full variable domain: DAMVIQNPRYQVTQFGKPVTLSCSQTLNHNVMYWYQQKSSQAPKLLFHYYDKDFNNEADTPDNFQSRRPNTSFCFLDIRSPGLGDTAMYLCATRPTGWTEAFFGQGTRLTVV.

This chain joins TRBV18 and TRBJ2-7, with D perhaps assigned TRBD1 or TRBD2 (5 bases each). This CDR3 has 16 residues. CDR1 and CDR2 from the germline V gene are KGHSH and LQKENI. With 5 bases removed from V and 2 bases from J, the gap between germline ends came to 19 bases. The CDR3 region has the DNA TGTGCCAGCTCATCGGGACGGCCGCCCCAAGCCTACGAGCAGTACTTC. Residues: CASSSGRPPQAYEQYF.

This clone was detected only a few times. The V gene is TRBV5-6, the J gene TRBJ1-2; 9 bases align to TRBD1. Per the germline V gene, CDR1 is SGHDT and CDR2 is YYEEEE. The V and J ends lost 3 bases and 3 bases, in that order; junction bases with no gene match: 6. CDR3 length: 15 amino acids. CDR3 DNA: TGTGCCAGCAGCTCCCGGGACAGGGCCTACTATGGCTACACCTTC. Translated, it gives CASSSRDRAYYGYTF.

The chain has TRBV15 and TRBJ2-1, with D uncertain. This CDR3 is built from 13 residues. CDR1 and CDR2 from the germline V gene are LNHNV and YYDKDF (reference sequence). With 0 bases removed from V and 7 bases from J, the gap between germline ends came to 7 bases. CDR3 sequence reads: CATSRDSRNEQFF. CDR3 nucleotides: TGTGCCACCAGCAGAGATAGCCGGAATGAGCAGTTCTTC.

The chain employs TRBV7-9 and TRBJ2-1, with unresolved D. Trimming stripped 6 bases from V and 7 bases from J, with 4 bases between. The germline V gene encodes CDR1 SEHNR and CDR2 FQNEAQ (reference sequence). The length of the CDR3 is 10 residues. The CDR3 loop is CASRGNEQFF. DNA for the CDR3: TGTGCCAGCAGGGGAAATGAGCAGTTCTTC.

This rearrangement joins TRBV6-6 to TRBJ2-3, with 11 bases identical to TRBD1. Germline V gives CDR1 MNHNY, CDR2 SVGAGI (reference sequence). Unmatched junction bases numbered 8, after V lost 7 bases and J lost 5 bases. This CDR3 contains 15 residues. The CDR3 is CASNGQGAPGDTQYF. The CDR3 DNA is TGTGCCAGCAACGGACAGGGGGCGCCGGGAGATACGCAGTATTTT.

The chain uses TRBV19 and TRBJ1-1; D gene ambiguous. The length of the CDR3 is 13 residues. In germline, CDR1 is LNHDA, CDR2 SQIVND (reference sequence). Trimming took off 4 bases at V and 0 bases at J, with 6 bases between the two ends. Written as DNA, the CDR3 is TGTGCCAGTAGTAAACGGATGAACACTGAAGCTTTCTTT. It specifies CASSKRMNTEAFF.

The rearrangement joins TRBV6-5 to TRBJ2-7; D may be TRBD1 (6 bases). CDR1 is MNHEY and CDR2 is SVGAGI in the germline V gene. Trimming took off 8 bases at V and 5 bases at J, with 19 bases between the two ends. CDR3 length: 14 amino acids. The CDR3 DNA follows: TGTGCCAGCTTGTCTTGGCAGGGGTACCACGAGCAGTACTTC. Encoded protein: CASLSWQGYHEQYF.

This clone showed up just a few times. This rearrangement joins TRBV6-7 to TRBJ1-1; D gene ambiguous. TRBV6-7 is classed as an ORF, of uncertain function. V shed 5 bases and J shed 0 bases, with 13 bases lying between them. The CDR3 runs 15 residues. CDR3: CASSTLYQMNTEAFF. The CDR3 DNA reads TGTGCCAGCAGTACCCTGTATCAAATGAACACTGAAGCTTTCTTT.

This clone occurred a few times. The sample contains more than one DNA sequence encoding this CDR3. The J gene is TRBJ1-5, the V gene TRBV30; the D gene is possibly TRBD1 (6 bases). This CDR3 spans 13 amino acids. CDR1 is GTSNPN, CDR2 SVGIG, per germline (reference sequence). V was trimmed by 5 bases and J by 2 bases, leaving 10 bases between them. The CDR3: CAWGGGGNQPQHF. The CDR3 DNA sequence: TGTGCCTGGGGGGGCGGGGGCAATCAGCCCCAGCATTTT.

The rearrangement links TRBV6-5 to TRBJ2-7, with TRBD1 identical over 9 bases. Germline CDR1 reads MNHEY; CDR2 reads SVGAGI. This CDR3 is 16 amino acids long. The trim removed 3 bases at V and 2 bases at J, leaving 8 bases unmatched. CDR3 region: CASSYYGTGFTYEQYF. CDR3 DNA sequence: TGTGCCAGCAGTTATTACGGGACAGGGTTCACCTACGAGCAGTACTTC.

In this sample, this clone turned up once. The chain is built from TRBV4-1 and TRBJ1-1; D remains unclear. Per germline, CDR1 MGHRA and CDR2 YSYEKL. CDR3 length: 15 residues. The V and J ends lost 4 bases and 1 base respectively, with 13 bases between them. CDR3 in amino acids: CASSRGSGSNTEAFF. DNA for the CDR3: TGCGCCAGCAGCCGAGGGAGCGGATCGAACACTGAAGCTTTCTTT.

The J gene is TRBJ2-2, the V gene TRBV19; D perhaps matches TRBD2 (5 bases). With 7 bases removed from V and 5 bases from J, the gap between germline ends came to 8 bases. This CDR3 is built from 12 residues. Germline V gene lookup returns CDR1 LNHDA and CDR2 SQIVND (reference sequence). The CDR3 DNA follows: TGTGCCAGTATGAGGGAGACCGGGGAGCTGTTTTTT. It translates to CASMRETGELFF.

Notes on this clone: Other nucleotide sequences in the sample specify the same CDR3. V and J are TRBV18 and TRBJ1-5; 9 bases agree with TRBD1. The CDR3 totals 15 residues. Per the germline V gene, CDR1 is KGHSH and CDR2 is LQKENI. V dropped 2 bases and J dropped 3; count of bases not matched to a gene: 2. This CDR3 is CASSPGTGNNQPQHF. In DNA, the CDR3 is TGTGCCAGCTCACCAGGGACAGGGAACAATCAGCCCCAGCATTTT.

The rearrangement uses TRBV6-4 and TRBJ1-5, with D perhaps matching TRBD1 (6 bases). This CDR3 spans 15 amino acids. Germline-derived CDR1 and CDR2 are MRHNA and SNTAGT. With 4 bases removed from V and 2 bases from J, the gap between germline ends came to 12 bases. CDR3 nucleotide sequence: TGTGCCAGCAGTGCCTCGACAGGTCGCAATCAGCCCCAGCATTTT. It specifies CASSASTGRNQPQHF.

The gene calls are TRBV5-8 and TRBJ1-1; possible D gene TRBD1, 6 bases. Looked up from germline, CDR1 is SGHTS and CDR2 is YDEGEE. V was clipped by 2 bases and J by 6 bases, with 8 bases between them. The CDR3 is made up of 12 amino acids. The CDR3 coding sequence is TGTGCCAGCAGCTTCCGACAGGCTGAAGCTTTCTTT. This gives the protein CASSFRQAEAFF. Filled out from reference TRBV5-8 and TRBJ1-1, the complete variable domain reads EAGVTQSPTHLIKTRGQQATLRCSPISGHTSVYWYQQALGLGLQFLLWYDEGEERNRGNFPPRFSGRQFPNYSSELNVNALELEDSALYLCASSFRQAEAFFGQGTRLTVV.

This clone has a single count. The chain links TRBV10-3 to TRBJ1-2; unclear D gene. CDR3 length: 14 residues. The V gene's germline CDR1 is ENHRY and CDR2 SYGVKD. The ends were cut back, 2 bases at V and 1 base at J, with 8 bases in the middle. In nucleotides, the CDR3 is TGTGCCATCAGTGAGAGGGATGGTAACTATGGCTACACCTTC. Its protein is CAISERDGNYGYTF.